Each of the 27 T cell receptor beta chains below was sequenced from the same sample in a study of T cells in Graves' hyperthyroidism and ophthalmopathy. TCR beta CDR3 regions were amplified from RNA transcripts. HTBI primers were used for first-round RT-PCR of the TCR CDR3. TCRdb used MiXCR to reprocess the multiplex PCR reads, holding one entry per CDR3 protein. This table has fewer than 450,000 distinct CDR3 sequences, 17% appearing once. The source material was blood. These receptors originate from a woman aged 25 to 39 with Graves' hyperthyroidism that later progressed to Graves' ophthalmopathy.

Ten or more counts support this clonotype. The CDR3 here is CASSSGLASSYEQYF. DNA of the CDR3: TGCGCCAGCAGCTCGGGACTAGCGAGCTCCTACGAGCAGTACTTC. This chain connects TRBV5-1 to TRBJ2-7; the match to TRBD2 covers 10 bases. The V gene's germline CDR1 is SGHRS and CDR2 YFSETQ. The CDR3 covers 15 residues. J lost 0 bases, V lost 3 bases, and 3 bases had no gene match.

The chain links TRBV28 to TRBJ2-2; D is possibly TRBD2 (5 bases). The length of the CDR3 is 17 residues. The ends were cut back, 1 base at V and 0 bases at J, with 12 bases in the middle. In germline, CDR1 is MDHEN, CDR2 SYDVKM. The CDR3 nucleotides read TGTGCCAGCAGTTTATCGAGAGGGATTGCGAACACCGGGGAGCTGTTTTTT. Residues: CASSLSRGIANTGELFF.

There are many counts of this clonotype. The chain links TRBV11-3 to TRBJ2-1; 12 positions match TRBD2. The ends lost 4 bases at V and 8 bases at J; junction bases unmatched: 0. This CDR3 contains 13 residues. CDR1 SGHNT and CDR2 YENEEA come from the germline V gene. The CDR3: CASSWTSGDEQFF. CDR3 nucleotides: TGTGCCAGCAGCTGGACTAGCGGGGATGAGCAGTTCTTC. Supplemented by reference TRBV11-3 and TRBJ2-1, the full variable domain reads EAGVVQSPRYKIIEKKQPVAFWCNPISGHNTLYWYLQNLGQGPELLIRYENEEAVDDSQLPKDRFSAERLKGVDSTLKIQPAELGDSAVYLCASSWTSGDEQFFGPGTRLTVL.

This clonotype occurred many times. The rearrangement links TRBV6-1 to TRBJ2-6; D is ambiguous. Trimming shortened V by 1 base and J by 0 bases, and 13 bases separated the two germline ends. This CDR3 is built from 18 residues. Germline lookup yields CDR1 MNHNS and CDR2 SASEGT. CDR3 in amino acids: CASSEDRYQYSGANVLTF. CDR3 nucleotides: TGTGCCAGCAGTGAAGACAGATACCAGTACTCTGGGGCCAACGTCCTGACTTTC.

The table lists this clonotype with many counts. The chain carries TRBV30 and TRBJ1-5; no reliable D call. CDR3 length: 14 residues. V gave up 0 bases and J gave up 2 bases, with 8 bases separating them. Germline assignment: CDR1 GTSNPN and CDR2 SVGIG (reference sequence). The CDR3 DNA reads TGTGCCTGGAGTGTCGGGGTGGGCAATCAGCCCCAGCATTTT. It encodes CAWSVGVGNQPQHF.

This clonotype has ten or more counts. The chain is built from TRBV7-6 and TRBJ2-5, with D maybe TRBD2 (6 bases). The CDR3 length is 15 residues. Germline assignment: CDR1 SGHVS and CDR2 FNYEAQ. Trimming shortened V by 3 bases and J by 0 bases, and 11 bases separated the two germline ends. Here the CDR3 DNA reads TGTGCCAGCAGCTTGGGTCGGGGGTACCAAGAGACCCAGTACTTC. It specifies CASSLGRGYQETQYF.

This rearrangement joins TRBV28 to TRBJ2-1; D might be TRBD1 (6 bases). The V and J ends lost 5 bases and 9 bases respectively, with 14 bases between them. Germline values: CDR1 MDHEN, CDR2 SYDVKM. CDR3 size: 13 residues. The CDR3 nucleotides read TGTGCCAGCAGTCCCCGACAGGACGGTGAGCAGTTCTTC. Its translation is CASSPRQDGEQFF.

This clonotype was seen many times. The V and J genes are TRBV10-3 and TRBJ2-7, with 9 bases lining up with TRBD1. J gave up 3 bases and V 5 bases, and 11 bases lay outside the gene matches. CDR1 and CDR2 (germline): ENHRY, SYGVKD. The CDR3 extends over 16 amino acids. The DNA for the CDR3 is TGTGCCATCAGTCCCCAAACAGGGACAGGGTACTACGAGCAGTACTTC. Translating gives CAISPQTGTGYYEQYF.

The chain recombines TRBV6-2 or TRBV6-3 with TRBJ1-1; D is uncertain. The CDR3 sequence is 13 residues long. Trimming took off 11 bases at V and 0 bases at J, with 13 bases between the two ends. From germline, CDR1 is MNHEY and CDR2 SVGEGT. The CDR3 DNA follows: TGTGCCGCCACGGATCCCATGAACACTGAAGCTTTCTTT. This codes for CAATDPMNTEAFF.

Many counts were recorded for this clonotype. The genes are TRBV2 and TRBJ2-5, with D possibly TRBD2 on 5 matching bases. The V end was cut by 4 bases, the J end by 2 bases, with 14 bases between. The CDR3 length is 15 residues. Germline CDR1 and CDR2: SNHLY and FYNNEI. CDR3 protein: CASSVRMRAQETQYF. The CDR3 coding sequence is TGTGCCAGCAGTGTTCGTATGCGGGCACAAGAGACCCAGTACTTC.

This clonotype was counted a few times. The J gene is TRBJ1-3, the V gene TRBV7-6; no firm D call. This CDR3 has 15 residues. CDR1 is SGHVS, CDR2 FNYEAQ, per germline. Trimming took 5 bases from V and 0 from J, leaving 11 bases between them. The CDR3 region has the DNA TGTGCCAGCAGCCAGCTCTTCAGCTCTGGAAACACCATATATTTT. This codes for CASSQLFSSGNTIYF. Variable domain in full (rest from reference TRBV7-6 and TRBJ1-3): GAGVSQSPRYKVTKRGQDVALRCDPISGHVSLYWYRQALGQGPEFLTYFNYEAQQDKSGLPNDRFSAERPEGSISTLTIQRTEQRDSAMYRCASSQLFSSGNTIYFGEGSWLTVV.

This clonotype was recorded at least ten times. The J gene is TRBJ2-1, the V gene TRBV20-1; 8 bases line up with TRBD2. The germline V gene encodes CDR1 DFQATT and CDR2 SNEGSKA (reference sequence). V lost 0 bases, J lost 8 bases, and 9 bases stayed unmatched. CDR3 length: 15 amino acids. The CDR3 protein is CSARDPSGSSDEQFF. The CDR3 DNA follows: TGCAGTGCTAGAGACCCCAGCGGGAGCTCCGATGAGCAGTTCTTC.

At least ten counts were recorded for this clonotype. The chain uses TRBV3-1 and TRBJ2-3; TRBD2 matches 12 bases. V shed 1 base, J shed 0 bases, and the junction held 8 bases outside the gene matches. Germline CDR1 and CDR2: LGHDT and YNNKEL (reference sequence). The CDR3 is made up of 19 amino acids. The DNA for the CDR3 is TGTGCCAGCAGCCAAGGGATACTGCTAGCGGGAGGGAGCACAGATACGCAGTATTTT. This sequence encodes CASSQGILLAGGSTDTQYF.

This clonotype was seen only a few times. CDR3 protein: CASSYSSMGGTEAFF. The CDR3 bases are TGTGCCAGCAGTTACTCGAGTATGGGGGGCACTGAAGCTTTCTTT. The chain combines TRBV6-5 with TRBJ1-1; TRBD1 might be the D (5 bases). This CDR3 spans 15 amino acids. Trimming removed 0 bases from V and 4 bases from J, with 12 bases in between. Germline CDR1 MNHEY, CDR2 SVGAGI.

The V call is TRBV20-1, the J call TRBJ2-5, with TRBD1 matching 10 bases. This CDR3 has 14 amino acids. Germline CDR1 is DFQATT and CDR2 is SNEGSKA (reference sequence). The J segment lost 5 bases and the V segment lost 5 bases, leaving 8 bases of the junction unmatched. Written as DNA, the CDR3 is TGCAGTGCTTCCGGGACAGGGGTTCGGGAGACCCAGTACTTC. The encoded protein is CSASGTGVRETQYF.

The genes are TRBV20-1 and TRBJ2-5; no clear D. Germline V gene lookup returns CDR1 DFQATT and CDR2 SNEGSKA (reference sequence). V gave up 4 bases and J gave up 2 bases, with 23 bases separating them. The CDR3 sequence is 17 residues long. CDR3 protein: CSATLGKYRVGQETQYF. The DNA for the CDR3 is TGCAGTGCTACCCTAGGGAAATATAGGGTGGGTCAAGAGACCCAGTACTTC.

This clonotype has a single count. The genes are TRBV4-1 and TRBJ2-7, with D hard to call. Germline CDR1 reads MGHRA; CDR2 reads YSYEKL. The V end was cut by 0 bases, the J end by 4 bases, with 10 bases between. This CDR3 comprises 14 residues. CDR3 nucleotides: TGCGCCAGCAGCCAAGAGAATCTCGGTTACGAGCAGTACTTC. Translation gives CASSQENLGYEQYF.

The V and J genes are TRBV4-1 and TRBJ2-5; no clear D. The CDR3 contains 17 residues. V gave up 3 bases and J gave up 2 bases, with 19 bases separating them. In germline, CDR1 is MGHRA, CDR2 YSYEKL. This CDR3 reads CASSHQSGITIQETQYF. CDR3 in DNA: TGCGCCAGCAGCCACCAGTCTGGAATAACAATTCAAGAGACCCAGTACTTC.

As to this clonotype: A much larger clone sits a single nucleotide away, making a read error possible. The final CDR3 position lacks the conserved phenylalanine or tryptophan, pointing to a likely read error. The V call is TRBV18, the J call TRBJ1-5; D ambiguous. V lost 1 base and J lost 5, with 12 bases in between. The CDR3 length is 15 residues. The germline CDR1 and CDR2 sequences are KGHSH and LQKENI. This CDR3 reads CASSPRNGEDQPQHS. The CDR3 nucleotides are TGTGCCAGCTCACCACGAAATGGGGAAGATCAGCCCCAGCATTCT.

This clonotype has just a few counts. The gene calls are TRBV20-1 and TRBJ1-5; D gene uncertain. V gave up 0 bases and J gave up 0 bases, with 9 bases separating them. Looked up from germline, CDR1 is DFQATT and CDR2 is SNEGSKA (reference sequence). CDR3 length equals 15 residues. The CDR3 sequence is CSARDPGGSNQPQHF. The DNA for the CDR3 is TGCAGTGCTAGAGACCCCGGCGGTAGCAATCAGCCCCAGCATTTT.

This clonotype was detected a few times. CDR3 sequence reads: CASSLAGSGRHQETQYF. CDR3 in DNA: TGCGCCAGCAGCTTGGCGGGGAGCGGGAGACATCAAGAGACCCAGTACTTC. The chain couples TRBV5-1 to TRBJ2-5, with 8 positions matching TRBD2. The CDR3 consists of 17 residues. Trimming took 0 bases from V and 2 from J; bases not matched to a gene: 9. The germline V gene has CDR1 SGHRS and CDR2 YFSETQ.

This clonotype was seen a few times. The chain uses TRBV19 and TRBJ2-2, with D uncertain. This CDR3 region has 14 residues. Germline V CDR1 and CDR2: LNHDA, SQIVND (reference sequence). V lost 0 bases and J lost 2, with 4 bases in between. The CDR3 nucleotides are TGTGCCAGTAGTATAGACGTAAACACCGGGGAGCTGTTTTTT. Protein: CASSIDVNTGELFF.

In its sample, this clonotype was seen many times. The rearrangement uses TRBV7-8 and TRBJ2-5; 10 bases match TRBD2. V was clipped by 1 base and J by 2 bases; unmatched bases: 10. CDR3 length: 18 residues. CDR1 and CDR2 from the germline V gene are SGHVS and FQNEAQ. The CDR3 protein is CASSLVLAGGPTQETQYF. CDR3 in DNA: TGTGCCAGCAGCTTAGTCTTAGCGGGGGGACCAACTCAAGAGACCCAGTACTTC.

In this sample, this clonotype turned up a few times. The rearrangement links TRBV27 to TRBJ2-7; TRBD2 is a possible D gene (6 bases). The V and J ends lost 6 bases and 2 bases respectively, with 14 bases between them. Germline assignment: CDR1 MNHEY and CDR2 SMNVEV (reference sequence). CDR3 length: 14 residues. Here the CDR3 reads CASRTRGKTYEQYF. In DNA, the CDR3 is TGTGCCAGCAGGACTCGCGGGAAAACCTACGAGCAGTACTTC.

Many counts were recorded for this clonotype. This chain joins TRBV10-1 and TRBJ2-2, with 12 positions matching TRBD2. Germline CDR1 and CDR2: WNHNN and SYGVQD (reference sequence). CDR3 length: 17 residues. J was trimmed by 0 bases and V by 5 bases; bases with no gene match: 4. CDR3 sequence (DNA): TGCGCCAGCAGTTCCGGGACTAGCGGGCCGAACACCGGGGAGCTGTTTTTT. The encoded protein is CASSSGTSGPNTGELFF.

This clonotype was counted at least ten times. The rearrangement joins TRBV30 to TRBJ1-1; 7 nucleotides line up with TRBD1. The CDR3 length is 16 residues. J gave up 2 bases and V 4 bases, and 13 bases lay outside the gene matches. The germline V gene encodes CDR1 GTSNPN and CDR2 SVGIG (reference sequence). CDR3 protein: CAWKQYPDRANTEAFF. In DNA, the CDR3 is TGTGCCTGGAAACAGTACCCAGACAGGGCAAACACTGAAGCTTTCTTT. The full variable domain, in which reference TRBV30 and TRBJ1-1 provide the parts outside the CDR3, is SQTIHQWPATLVQPVGSPLSLECTVEGTSNPNLYWYRQAAGRGLQLLFYSVGIGQISSEVPQNLSASRPQDRQFILSSKKLLLSDSGFYLCAWKQYPDRANTEAFFGQGTRLTVV.

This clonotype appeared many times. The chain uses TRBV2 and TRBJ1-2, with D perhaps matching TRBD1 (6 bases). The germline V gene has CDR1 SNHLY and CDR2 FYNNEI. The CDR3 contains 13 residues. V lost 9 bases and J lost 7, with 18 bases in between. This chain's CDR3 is CASRARGLSGYTF. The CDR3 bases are TGTGCCAGTCGGGCCCGGGGGCTCAGTGGCTACACCTTC.